This T cell receptor beta chain stems from a study of T cell responses to AZD1222 COVID-19 vaccine. Overall study findings and caveats: Only 5 or 6 people who got AZD1222 tested seropositive at baseline. Only after the peak T cell response were repertoires sampled.

Details on this clone: Its specificity is unknown.

Trimming left V 3 bases short and J 5 bases short, with 16 bases between. The germline gives CDR1 MGHDK, CDR2 SYGVNS. This CDR3 comprises 15 residues. Assay used: immunoSEQ multiplex PCR; TCRdb lists only in-frame clones, some missing. The sample has 84,000 or so clones, around 90% seen once. The TCR originated in an adult in good health. Sequenced here: peripheral blood, sampled on day 0 of AZD1222 vaccination. This chain joins TRBV25-1 and TRBJ1-2; no reliable D call. CDR3 coding DNA: TGTGCCAGCAGTGAGAGTTCCAATAGGCAGTATGGCTACACCTTC. Encoded protein: CASSESSNRQYGYTF.